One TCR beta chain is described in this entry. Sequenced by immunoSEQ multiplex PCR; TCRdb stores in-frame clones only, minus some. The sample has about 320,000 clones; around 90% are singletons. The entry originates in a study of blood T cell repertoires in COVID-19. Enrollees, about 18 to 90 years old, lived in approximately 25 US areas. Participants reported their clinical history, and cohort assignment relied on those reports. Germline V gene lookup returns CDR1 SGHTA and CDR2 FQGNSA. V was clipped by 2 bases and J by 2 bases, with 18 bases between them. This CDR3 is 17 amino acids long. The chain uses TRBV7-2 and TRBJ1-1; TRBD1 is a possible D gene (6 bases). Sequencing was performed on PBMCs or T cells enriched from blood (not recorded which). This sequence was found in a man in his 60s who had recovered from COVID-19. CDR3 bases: TGTGCCAGCAGCTTAAGGCCAGGGAGGGGGTCCAACACTGAAGCTTTCTTT. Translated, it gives CASSLRPGRGSNTEAFF.